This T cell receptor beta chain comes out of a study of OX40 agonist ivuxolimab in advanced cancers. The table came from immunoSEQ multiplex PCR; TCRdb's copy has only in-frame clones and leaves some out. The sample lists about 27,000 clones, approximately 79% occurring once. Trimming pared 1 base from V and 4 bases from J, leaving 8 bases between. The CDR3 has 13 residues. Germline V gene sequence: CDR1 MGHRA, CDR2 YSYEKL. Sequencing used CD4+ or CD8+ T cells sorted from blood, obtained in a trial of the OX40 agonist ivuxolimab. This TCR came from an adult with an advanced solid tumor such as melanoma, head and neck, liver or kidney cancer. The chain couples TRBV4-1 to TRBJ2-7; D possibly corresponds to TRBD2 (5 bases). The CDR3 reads CASSQGGGYEQYF. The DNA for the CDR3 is TGCGCCAGCAGCCAAGGAGGCGGGTACGAGCAGTACTTC.